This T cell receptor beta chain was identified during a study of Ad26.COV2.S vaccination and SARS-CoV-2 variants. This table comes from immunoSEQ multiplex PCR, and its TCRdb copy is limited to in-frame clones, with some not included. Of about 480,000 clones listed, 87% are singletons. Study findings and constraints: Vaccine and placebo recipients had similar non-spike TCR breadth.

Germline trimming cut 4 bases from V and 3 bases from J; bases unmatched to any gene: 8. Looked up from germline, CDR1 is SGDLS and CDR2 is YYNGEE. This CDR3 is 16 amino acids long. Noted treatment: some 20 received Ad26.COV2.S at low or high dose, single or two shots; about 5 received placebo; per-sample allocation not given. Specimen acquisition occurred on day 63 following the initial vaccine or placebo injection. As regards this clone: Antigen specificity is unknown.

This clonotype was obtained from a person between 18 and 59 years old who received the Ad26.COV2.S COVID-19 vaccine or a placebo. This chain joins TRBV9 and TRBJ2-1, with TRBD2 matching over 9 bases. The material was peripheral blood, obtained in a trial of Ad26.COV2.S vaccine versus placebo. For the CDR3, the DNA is TGTGCCAGCAGCTTTCGACTAGCGGAGTTCTACAATGAGCAGTTCTTC. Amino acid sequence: CASSFRLAEFYNEQFF.